This is a list of T cell receptor beta chains from one sample in a study of blood T cell repertoires in COVID-19. Repertoires were generated with immunoSEQ multiplex PCR, while TCRdb's copy carries only in-frame clones and drops some. The repertoire consists of 200,000 to 300,000 clones, with approximately 88% occurring once and the leading ten covering 2% to 3%. The sample taken for sequencing was PBMCs or T cells enriched from blood (not recorded which). The source is a woman between 35 and 50 years old with acute COVID-19. The conserved cysteine and the conserved F or W are not part of the CDR3 here. Each record gives: V gene, J gene, CDR3 protein.

>TRBV10-1|TRBJ1-1
ASSEQGANTEAF
>TRBV4-1|TRBJ1-2
ASSQEGGTGVDGYT
>TRBV29-1|TRBJ2-7
SVEDFTSGGPSYEQY
>TRBV5-1|TRBJ1-2
ASRDRAPGYT
>TRBV11-3|TRBJ1-1
ASSFTNTEAF
>TRBV15|TRBJ2-2
ATSWTGWTGELF
>TRBV7-9|TRBJ1-2
ASSRGQGLQPYGYT
>TRBV5-4|TRBJ1-2
ASSSGQGLFNGYT
>TRBV6-2/TRBV6-3|TRBJ2-5
ASSAPGEGEQETQY
>TRBV2|TRBJ2-6
ASKTWSSGANVLT
>TRBV18|TRBJ2-1
ASSSHPAGGRNEQF
>TRBV18|TRBJ2-5
ASSPKREETQY
>TRBV5-1|TRBJ2-7
ASGRIGTTEQY
>TRBV3-1/TRBV3-2|TRBJ2-5
ASSQGNFPGETQY
>TRBV21-1|TRBJ1-1
ASSCRGKEAF
>TRBV5-4|TRBJ1-2
ASSADRLNYGYT
>TRBV6-5|TRBJ1-1
ASSSTESPGTEAF
>TRBV24-1|TRBJ2-1
ATSDVNRGYNEQF
>TRBV5-6|TRBJ1-2
ASSSGINYGYT
>TRBV7-9|TRBJ2-7
ASSEPGQGYEQY
>TRBV24-1|TRBJ2-3
ATSDYTGGGTDTQY
>TRBV9|TRBJ1-1
ASSVGTREGLATEAF
>TRBV21-1|TRBJ2-1
ASSLRGLAGHNEQF
>TRBV29-1|TRBJ2-1
SFPRPGLAVNEQF
>TRBV6-2/TRBV6-3|TRBJ2-7
ASSRSHQGGYEQY
>TRBV7-2|TRBJ1-2
ASSTRDRDNYGYT
>TRBV4-1|TRBJ1-2
ASSRIRTGAVGYT
>TRBV12-3/TRBV12-4|TRBJ1-2
ASSLGTGGGYT
>TRBV4-1|TRBJ2-3
ASRPYGLAGVQIADTQY
>TRBV6-5|TRBJ1-6
ASSLQLGEPLH
>TRBV10-3|TRBJ2-2
AIRPTSGGNTGELF
>TRBV6-2/TRBV6-3|TRBJ2-3
ASSYSTRLAGADTQY
>TRBV24-1|TRBJ2-3
ATSGGGDTQY
>TRBV5-4|TRBJ2-5
ASSLPGQEETQY
>TRBV7-2|TRBJ1-1
ASSFGGTGAEAF
>TRBV5-6|TRBJ1-2
ASSLPTRGEYGYT
>TRBV27|TRBJ2-7
ASSFGQGSYEQY
>TRBV5-4|TRBJ1-6
ASSLAGYNSPLH
>TRBV29-1|TRBJ1-5
SVGGRNQPQH
>TRBV25-1|TRBJ2-3
ASSKIMDTQY
>TRBV9|TRBJ2-3
ASSDYSGGRDTQY
>TRBV11-2|TRBJ2-2
ASSLGSHGGELF